Below, 32 T cell receptor beta chains from the same sample are listed, as sequenced in a study of T cell responses to AZD1222 COVID-19 vaccine. Only in-frame clones appear in the TCRdb table, and some are missing; sequencing was by immunoSEQ multiplex PCR. Seen here are nearly 110,000 clones, around 90% observed once, and the top ten hold roughly a fifth. The specimen was peripheral blood, collected on day 0 of AZD1222 vaccination. The origin of the receptors is an adult in good health.

This clone has a single count. The rearrangement links TRBV18 to TRBJ1-3, with D tentatively TRBD1 (6 bases). The germline V gene encodes CDR1 KGHSH and CDR2 LQKENI. The V and J ends lost 5 bases and 0 bases respectively, with 11 bases between them. CDR3 length equals 15 residues. The CDR3 protein is CASSAGQHSGNTIYF. The CDR3 nucleotides read TGTGCCAGCTCAGCCGGACAGCACTCTGGAAACACCATATATTTT.

V gene TRBV18 combines with J gene TRBJ1-5; D possibly corresponds to TRBD1 (6 bases). CDR1 and CDR2 from the germline V gene are KGHSH and LQKENI. The CDR3 consists of 17 residues. V lost 6 bases, J lost 3 bases, and 21 bases lay in between. The CDR3 here is CASSPDEDRRVNQPQHF. CDR3 DNA: TGTGCCAGCTCCCCAGATGAGGACAGAAGAGTCAATCAGCCCCAGCATTTT. The full variable domain, its missing parts supplied by reference TRBV18 and TRBJ1-5, is NAGVMQNPRHLVRRRGQEARLRCSPMKGHSHVYWYRQLPEEGLKFMVYLQKENIIDESGMPKERFSAEFPKEGPSILRIQQVVRGDSAAYFCASSPDEDRRVNQPQHFGDGTRLSIL.

The V call is TRBV5-5, the J call TRBJ2-2; D unclear. Trimming left V 3 bases short and J 5 bases short, with 11 bases between. CDR1 is SGHKS, CDR2 YYEKEE, per germline (reference sequence). This CDR3 has 14 amino acids. The CDR3 DNA sequence: TGTGCCAGCAGCTGGTTCACTGAGACCGGGGAGCTGTTTTTT. Protein sequence: CASSWFTETGELFF. Combining the CDR3 with reference TRBV5-5 and TRBJ2-2 gives the whole variable domain DAGVTQSPTHLIKTRGQQVTLRCSPISGHKSVSWYQQVLGQGPQFIFQYYEKEERGRGNFPDRFSARQFPNYSSELNVNALLLGDSALYLCASSWFTETGELFFGEGSRLTVL.

This rearrangement joins TRBV11-3 to TRBJ2-2, with TRBD1 matching 10 bases. V lost 5 bases and J lost 6; bases outside the gene matches: 6. The V gene's germline CDR1 is SGHNT and CDR2 YENEEA. The CDR3 loop spans 15 amino acids. CDR3 protein: CASSARQGASGELFF. In DNA, the CDR3 is TGTGCCAGCAGCGCCAGACAGGGGGCCTCCGGGGAGCTGTTTTTT. Full variable domain (remainder filled in from reference TRBV11-3 and TRBJ2-2): EAGVVQSPRYKIIEKKQPVAFWCNPISGHNTLYWYLQNLGQGPELLIRYENEEAVDDSQLPKDRFSAERLKGVDSTLKIQPAELGDSAVYLCASSARQGASGELFFGEGSRLTVL.

In DNA form, the CDR3 reads TGTGCCAGCAGTGAATTTCGGACGGGGGGACGTGAGCAGTACTTC. This codes for CASSEFRTGGREQYF. The J gene is TRBJ2-7, the V gene TRBV2, with 7 positions matching TRBD2. Germline CDR1 SNHLY, CDR2 FYNNEI. This CDR3 is 15 amino acids long. The junction had 11 bases not matched to a gene; V was cut back by 2 bases and J by 7 bases.

The count of this clone is one. This sequence joins TRBV6-5 and TRBJ1-2, with TRBD1 as a possible D gene (6 bases). The CDR3 is 13 amino acids. Per germline, CDR1 MNHEY and CDR2 SVGAGI. The V end was cut by 8 bases, the J end by 3 bases, with 13 bases between. The CDR3 DNA follows: TGTGCCAGCCACTACGGGGGCGACTATGGCTACACCTTC. As protein: CASHYGGDYGYTF.

The chain recombines TRBV3-1 (or the pseudogene TRBV3-2) with TRBJ2-2; no clear D gene. Trimming shortened V by 3 bases and J by 6 bases, and 8 bases separated the two germline ends. Germline loops: CDR1 LGHDT, CDR2 YNNKEL (reference sequence). The CDR3 is made up of 13 amino acids. CDR3 DNA sequence: TGTGCCAGCAGCCATGACCGCTCCGGGGAGCTGTTTTTT. Translated: CASSHDRSGELFF.

This chain joins TRBV5-1 and TRBJ1-1; TRBD1 is a possible D gene (5 bases). V lost 0 bases, J lost 6 bases, and 27 bases lay in between. Per the germline V gene, CDR1 is SGHRS and CDR2 is YFSETQ. CDR3 length equals 19 residues. As DNA, the CDR3 is TGCGCCAGCAGCTTGGACGGTGCAGGCTTGATGAGGGGTAGGTCTGAAGCTTTCTTT. The encoded protein is CASSLDGAGLMRGRSEAFF.

CDR3 DNA: TGTGCCAGCAGCTTCTTCAGTGACACTGAAGCTTTCTTT. It codes for CASSFFSDTEAFF. The chain recombines TRBV7-9 with TRBJ1-1, with D unclear. The CDR3 has 13 residues. The V gene's germline CDR1 is SEHNR and CDR2 FQNEAQ (reference sequence). Trimming pared 3 bases from V and 3 bases from J, leaving 8 bases between. Looking up the rest from reference TRBV7-9 and TRBJ1-1 gives the full variable domain: DTGVSQNPRHKITKRGQNVTFRCDPISEHNRLYWYRQTLGQGPEFLTYFQNEAQLEKSRLLSDRFSAERPKGSFSTLEIQRTEQGDSAMYLCASSFFSDTEAFFGQGTRLTVV.

J is TRBJ1-1 and V is TRBV3-1 (or the pseudogene TRBV3-2); weak D call: TRBD1 (5 bases). V was shortened by 0 bases and J by 7 bases, with 18 bases between the two germline ends. CDR1 and CDR2 (germline): LGHDT, YNNKEL (reference sequence). The CDR3 has 16 residues. The CDR3 sequence is CASSQDKGQYAGEAFF. CDR3 nucleotide sequence: TGTGCCAGCAGCCAAGATAAGGGGCAGTACGCGGGTGAAGCTTTCTTT.

V usage is TRBV6-5 and J usage is TRBJ1-6; D remains unclear. V shed 6 bases and J shed 10 bases, with 19 bases lying between them. The CDR3 is 15 amino acids. The germline CDR1 and CDR2 sequences are MNHEY and SVGAGI. CDR3 sequence reads: CASSPSFLGGSPLHF. The CDR3 DNA is TGTGCCAGCAGCCCCAGCTTTTTAGGTGGGTCACCCCTCCACTTT.

The chain combines TRBV7-2 with TRBJ2-7, with 10 positions matching TRBD1. Trimming took 5 bases from V and 5 from J; bases not matched to a gene: 6. CDR1 is SGHTA, CDR2 FQGNSA, per germline. This CDR3 comprises 14 residues. In DNA, the CDR3 is TGTGCCAGCAGCCCAGCCGGGACAGGGGACGAGCAGTACTTC. This codes for CASSPAGTGDEQYF.

The chain is built from TRBV2 and TRBJ2-1, with 7 bases fitting TRBD1. CDR3 length: 18 amino acids. Germline CDR1 reads SNHLY; CDR2 reads FYNNEI. Trimming took 2 bases from V and 5 from J; bases not matched to a gene: 15. The CDR3 protein is CASSESPIRQGLHNEQFF. The CDR3 DNA reads TGTGCCAGCAGTGAATCCCCAATTAGACAGGGTCTCCACAATGAGCAGTTCTTC.

The chain employs TRBV5-4 and TRBJ1-2; the D gene is possibly TRBD1 (5 bases). V was shortened by 3 bases and J by 1 base, with 13 bases between the two germline ends. CDR1 and CDR2 from the germline V gene are SGHNT and YYREEE (reference sequence). This CDR3 comprises 15 residues. The CDR3: CASSWDRGRNYGYTF. CDR3 DNA sequence: TGTGCCAGCAGCTGGGACCGTGGCCGTAACTATGGCTACACCTTC.

V usage is TRBV3-1 (or the pseudogene TRBV3-2) and J usage is TRBJ1-1; the D gene is possibly TRBD1 (6 bases). Germline CDR1 LGHDT, CDR2 YNNKEL (reference sequence). Trimming removed 0 bases at V and 5 bases at J, with 13 bases between. This CDR3 region has 15 residues. CDR3 region: CASSQDRGGRTEAFF. The CDR3 DNA sequence: TGTGCCAGCAGCCAAGATAGGGGGGGCCGGACTGAAGCTTTCTTT.

The rearrangement joins TRBV9 to TRBJ2-7, with 11 positions matching TRBD2. Germline CDR1 SGDLS, CDR2 YYNGEE. V shed 2 bases, J shed 1 base, and the junction held 2 bases outside the gene matches. The CDR3 extends over 15 amino acids. DNA for the CDR3: TGTGCCAGCAGCGTCCTAGCGGGGGGTTCCTACGAGCAGTACTTC. It yields the protein CASSVLAGGSYEQYF.

The chain joins TRBV3-1 (or the pseudogene TRBV3-2) to TRBJ1-1; no clear D gene. This CDR3 has 14 amino acids. The germline V gene encodes CDR1 LGHDT and CDR2 YNNKEL (reference sequence). Trimming shortened V by 1 base and J by 5 bases, and 11 bases separated the two germline ends. CDR3 region: CASSQGYGGTEAFF. Here the CDR3 DNA reads TGTGCCAGCAGCCAAGGGTATGGAGGGACTGAAGCTTTCTTT.

The gene calls are TRBV29-1 and TRBJ1-4; 10 nucleotides line up with TRBD1. CDR1 is SQVTM and CDR2 is ANQGSEA in the germline V gene. This CDR3 is 14 amino acids long. V lost 5 bases, J lost 7 bases, and 7 bases stayed unmatched. The CDR3 sequence is CSVKTTGGGEKLFF. The CDR3 region has the DNA TGCAGCGTTAAAACGACAGGGGGCGGTGAAAAACTGTTTTTT.

A few counts support this clone. The chain links TRBV9 to TRBJ1-2; D not resolved. CDR1 is SGDLS and CDR2 is YYNGEE in the germline V gene. The CDR3 runs 13 residues. Trimming removed 2 bases from V and 6 bases from J, with 11 bases in between. The DNA for the CDR3 is TGTGCCAGCAGCGTTTCTCTATCGAATGGCTACACCTTC. It codes for CASSVSLSNGYTF. Together with reference TRBV9 and TRBJ1-2, the CDR3 gives the full variable domain: DSGVTQTPKHLITATGQRVTLRCSPRSGDLSVYWYQQSLDQGLQFLIQYYNGEERAKGNILERFSAQQFPDLHSELNLSSLELGDSALYFCASSVSLSNGYTFGSGTRLTVV.

The chain carries TRBV6-5 and TRBJ1-1, with D possibly TRBD1 on 5 matching bases. The length of the CDR3 is 13 residues. Per the germline V gene, CDR1 is MNHEY and CDR2 is SVGAGI. Trimming removed 5 bases at V and 3 bases at J, with 10 bases between. Here the CDR3 DNA reads TGTGCCAGCAGTCCCCGCAGGGACACTGAAGCTTTCTTT. As protein: CASSPRRDTEAFF.

This chain uses TRBV21-1 with TRBJ1-5; whether TRBD1, the table's D call, matches the DNA was not checked. TRBV21-1 is a listed pseudogene. This CDR3 region has 22 residues. CDR3 DNA: TGTGCCAGCAGCAAAGTGCAGAGAGAAGAGAGGACCGGGACAGGGCTTGGTCAGCCCCAGCATTTT. It is translated as CASSKVQREERTGTGLGQPQHF.

The V gene is TRBV6-2 or TRBV6-3, the J gene TRBJ2-1; 9 bases map to TRBD2. CDR1 is MNHEY and CDR2 is SVGEGT in the germline V gene. The CDR3 totals 16 residues. With V trimmed by 4 bases and J by 0 bases, 4 bases remained unmatched. This CDR3 reads CASSLGLAYSYNEQFF. Written as DNA, the CDR3 is TGTGCCAGCAGTTTAGGACTAGCGTACTCCTACAATGAGCAGTTCTTC.

V is TRBV10-2 and J is TRBJ1-1; D perhaps matches TRBD1 (5 bases). V lost 4 bases and J 1 base, leaving 16 bases between the germline ends. The CDR3 runs 16 residues. Looked up from germline, CDR1 is WSHSY and CDR2 is SAAADI. DNA of the CDR3: TGCGCCAGCAGTGGCACAGGAGTGGAAGGGAACACTGAAGCTTTCTTT. Translated, it gives CASSGTGVEGNTEAFF.

The sample holds a few counts of this clone. The rearrangement uses TRBV6-2 or TRBV6-3 and TRBJ1-1; unclear D gene. The CDR3 runs 17 residues. Between the trimmed V and J ends, which lost 0 bases and 2 bases, there was a span of 16 bases. Germline V gene sequence: CDR1 MNHEY, CDR2 SVGEGT. The CDR3 loop is CASSYSIPDTLNTEAFF. As DNA, the CDR3 is TGTGCCAGCAGTTACTCGATACCCGACACCCTAAACACTGAAGCTTTCTTT.

The chain has TRBV2 and TRBJ1-5; a possible D gene is TRBD1 (5 bases). CDR1 and CDR2 from the germline V gene are SNHLY and FYNNEI. This CDR3 is 15 amino acids long. V lost 5 bases and J 7 bases, leaving 18 bases between the germline ends. The CDR3 region has the DNA TGTGCCAGCAGTCCGGGGGGGACGCAGGGCCAGCCCCAGCATTTT. This gives the protein CASSPGGTQGQPQHF.

This clone turned up a few times. The V and J genes are TRBV4-1 and TRBJ2-7; TRBD2 matches at 13 bases. There are 15 residues in the CDR3. In germline, CDR1 is MGHRA, CDR2 YSYEKL. Trimming cost V 9 bases and J 4 bases; bases outside gene matches: 9. The CDR3 DNA reads TGCGCCAGTACCTCAGGGACTAGCGGGGCTTACGAGCAGTACTTC. It is translated as CASTSGTSGAYEQYF.

This clone was detected only a few times. V usage is TRBV2 and J usage is TRBJ2-5, with no clear D. Germline V gene data show CDR1 as SNHLY and CDR2 as FYNNEI. The CDR3 runs 14 residues. V was pared by 5 bases and J by 0 bases, with 10 bases between. CDR3 region: CASSYRVDQETQYF. In DNA, the CDR3 is TGTGCCAGCAGTTATCGCGTTGACCAAGAGACCCAGTACTTC. The full variable domain, completed using reference TRBV2 and TRBJ2-5, is EPEVTQTPSHQVTQMGQEVILRCVPISNHLYFYWYRQILGQKVEFLVSFYNNEISEKSEIFDDQFSVERPDGSNFTLKIRSTKLEDSAMYFCASSYRVDQETQYFGPGTRLLVL.

The V call is TRBV18, the J call TRBJ1-6; no clear D gene. Looked up from germline, CDR1 is KGHSH and CDR2 is LQKENI. This CDR3 has 13 amino acids. V lost 2 bases and J lost 10, with 9 bases in between. DNA for the CDR3: TGTGCCAGCTCACCAGGGTCGGGGTCACCCCTCCACTTT. Translation: CASSPGSGSPLHF.

The rearrangement uses TRBV6-5 and TRBJ1-2; 7 positions agree with TRBD1. The CDR3 totals 13 residues. The V gene's germline CDR1 is MNHEY and CDR2 SVGAGI. With 6 bases clipped from V and 4 bases from J, the junction kept 5 bases outside the gene matches. CDR3 nucleotide sequence: TGTGCCAGCAGAGACAGGGTGGCCTATGGCTACACCTTC. It encodes CASRDRVAYGYTF.

The sample holds many counts of this clone. This rearrangement joins TRBV6-5 to TRBJ2-1, with D unresolved. The CDR3 extends over 16 amino acids. Germline V CDR1 and CDR2: MNHEY, SVGAGI. The V gene lost 2 bases and the J gene lost 2 bases, with 13 bases spanning the gap. The CDR3 sequence: CASSYGISPPYNEQFF. CDR3 in DNA: TGTGCCAGCAGTTACGGGATCAGTCCCCCCTACAATGAGCAGTTCTTC.

The chain uses TRBV6-2 or TRBV6-3 and TRBJ1-5, with D maybe TRBD1 (6 bases). Germline-derived CDR1 and CDR2 are MNHEY and SVGEGT. V gave up 4 bases and J gave up 1 base, with 20 bases separating them. This CDR3 comprises 18 residues. The CDR3 coding sequence is TGTGCCAGCAGTTCCCTACAGGGAGAAGTATCAAGCAATCAGCCCCAGCATTTT. Translating it yields CASSSLQGEVSSNQPQHF.

The rearrangement links TRBV14 to TRBJ1-1; D may be TRBD1 (6 bases). The CDR3 sequence is 16 residues long. Trimming took off 1 base at V and 6 bases at J, with 18 bases between the two ends. Per the germline V gene, CDR1 is SGHDN and CDR2 is FVKESK. The CDR3: CASSQVGGIGGAEAFF. For the CDR3, the DNA is TGTGCCAGCAGCCAAGTCGGAGGGATTGGGGGCGCTGAAGCTTTCTTT.